The table lists the clone carrying this TCR beta chain with a few counts. The record originates from a study of tumor-infiltrating lymphocytes in primary liver carcinoma. On the study more broadly: Subjects consisted of male and female patients aged 30 to 69 years.

RNA was extracted from whole blood without cell sorting, alongside germline DNA. The V end was cut by 5 bases, the J end by 3 bases, with 14 bases between. Per the germline V gene, CDR1 is SGHVS and CDR2 is FQNEAQ. The CDR3 spans 15 residues. Starting material of around 490 ng total RNA yielded TCR beta cDNA via a constant-region primer. Slightly modified ARM-PCR with three nested multiplex PCR rounds yielded TCR beta libraries. Forward primers for TRBV1-TRBV30 and a C-beta reverse primer served the first two PCR rounds, at around 9 cycles each. TCRdb itself ran the multiplex PCR reads through MiXCR, one entry per CDR3 protein. The data hold 320,000 or so distinct CDR3 sequences, with approximately 65% observed a single time.

This clonotype originated in a man between 35 and 55 years old with primary liver carcinoma and hepatitis B virus infection. The source material was peripheral blood. This chain uses TRBV7-8 with TRBJ2-4; D call uncertain. The CDR3 region is CASSPGPSIKNIQYF. The CDR3 DNA reads TGTGCCAGCAGCCCTGGCCCCTCGATCAAAAACATTCAGTACTTC.